Listed below are T cell receptor beta chains from one sample, sequenced in a study of T cells after yellow fever vaccination. TCRdb processed the 5' RACE reads anew with MiXCR; each CDR3 protein has one entry. The sample records approximately 260,000 distinct CDR3 sequences, roughly 4.8% being singletons. Sequenced here: CD4+ T cells sorted from PBMCs, sampled on the day of the yellow fever booster vaccination. The receptors were sampled from a man younger than 35 who received the YFV17D yellow fever vaccine. The CDR3 runs from the conserved cysteine through the conserved F or W. Each record gives: V gene, CDR3 length, D gene, J gene, clone size, CDR3 DNA, CDR3 protein. The D gene is left open where the match is weak. Not all rows give a size; the values are once, few, many and, for expanded clones, a class.

TRBV7-2,13,NA,TRBJ2-7,few,TGTGCCAGCAGCTTAGCGGAGAGCTACGAGCAGTACTTC,CASSLAESYEQYF
TRBV25-1,13,NA,TRBJ1-5,many,TGTGCCAGCAGTGACAGGGTCAATCAGCCCCAGCATTTT,CASSDRVNQPQHF
TRBV10-3,13,NA,TRBJ2-2,many,TGTGCCATCAGTGACAGCAACACCGGGGAGCTGTTTTTT,CAISDSNTGELFF
TRBV12-3/TRBV12-4,12,NA,TRBJ1-4,NA,TGTGCCAGCAGTTTAGCGCCCAGGGAACTGTTTTTT,CASSLAPRELFF
TRBV4-3,18,NA,TRBJ2-7,many,TGCGCCAGCAGCCAAGAGGCCCCACCCATAGGGAGATTCTACGAGCAGTACTTC,CASSQEAPPIGRFYEQYF
TRBV5-4,16,TRBD1,TRBJ2-7,NA,TGTGCCAGCAGCTTGTCTGGGACAGGTTGGATCTACGAGCAGTACTTC,CASSLSGTGWIYEQYF
TRBV11-2,16,NA,TRBJ2-1,NA,TGTGCCAGCAGCGCAATCCCCCTACGGACGGACAATGAGCAGTTCTTC,CASSAIPLRTDNEQFF
TRBV11-1,16,NA,TRBJ2-3,few,TGTGCCAGCAGCTTATCACCGGACCCCGGGGTTGATACGCAGTATTTT,CASSLSPDPGVDTQYF
TRBV12-3/TRBV12-4,11,NA,TRBJ2-1,few,TGTGCCAGCAGCGGCCCCAATGAGCAGTTCTTC,CASSGPNEQFF
TRBV7-2,16,NA,TRBJ2-3,NA,TGTGCCAGCAGCCCAAACAGGGACCCTAGCACAGATACGCAGTATTTT,CASSPNRDPSTDTQYF
TRBV5-1,15,NA,TRBJ2-1,few,TGCGCCAGCAGCTCCGGGACACCCACTTACAATGAGCAGTTCTTC,CASSSGTPTYNEQFF
TRBV19,14,TRBD1,TRBJ1-4,NA,TGTGCCAGTGGGACAGCTGCAACTAATGAAAAACTGTTTTTT,CASGTAATNEKLFF
TRBV5-1,15,NA,TRBJ2-5,many,TGTGCCAGCAGCTTAGCTTTGGCAGGCCAAGAGACCCAGTACTTC,CASSLALAGQETQYF
TRBV7-2,13,NA,TRBJ2-2,many,TGTGCCAGCAGCCCCCGGCAGGGAGGGGAGCTGTTTTTT,CASSPRQGGELFF
TRBV2,15,TRBD1,TRBJ1-6,NA,TGTGCCAGCAGGGAAGAACAGGGGTATAATTCACCCCTCCACTTT,CASREEQGYNSPLHF
TRBV29-1,14,TRBD2,TRBJ2-5,many,TGCAGCGTCGGACTAGCGGGGGGCAGGGAGACCCAGTACTTC,CSVGLAGGRETQYF
TRBV7-2,14,NA,TRBJ1-5,few,TGTGCCAGCAGCCGAGAGCAGGGCCCCCAGCCCCAGCATTTT,CASSREQGPQPQHF
TRBV18,15,NA,TRBJ1-4,few,TGTGCCAGCTCACTTTCAGGCCCAACTAATGAAAAACTGTTTTTT,CASSLSGPTNEKLFF
TRBV10-2,15,TRBD2,TRBJ2-7,few,TGCGCCAGCAGTTCACTAGCGGGGGGGCGGCACGAGCAGTACTTC,CASSSLAGGRHEQYF
TRBV5-1,14,TRBD2,TRBJ2-7,NA,TGCGCCAGCAGCCGGACTAGCGGGGCCCCGGAGCAGTACTTC,CASSRTSGAPEQYF
TRBV5-1,14,NA,TRBJ2-3,many,TGCGCCAGCAGCCCCATCTCTAGCACAGATACGCAGTATTTT,CASSPISSTDTQYF
TRBV7-2,12,NA,TRBJ1-1,NA,TGTGCCAGCAGCTTAAGGTGGGGTGAAGCTTTCTTT,CASSLRWGEAFF
TRBV9,14,NA,TRBJ2-1,NA,TGTGCCAGCAGCGTAGCGAGCTCCTACAATGAGCAGTTCTTC,CASSVASSYNEQFF
TRBV6-2/TRBV6-3,16,NA,TRBJ1-5,few,TGTGCCAGCAGAACGGGACGGACCTACGGGCATCAGCCCCAGCATTTT,CASRTGRTYGHQPQHF
TRBV3-1,15,TRBD2,TRBJ2-3,few,TGTGCCAGCAGCCGCACTAGCGGGGGGGCCGGTACGCAGTATTTT,CASSRTSGGAGTQYF
TRBV12-3/TRBV12-4,14,NA,TRBJ2-5,many,TGTGCCAGCAGTTTACTCAGGAACCAAGAGACCCAGTACTTC,CASSLLRNQETQYF
TRBV19,15,NA,TRBJ2-6,few,TGTGCCAGTAGTATCACCAGCTCTGGGGCCAACGTCCTGACTTTC,CASSITSSGANVLTF
TRBV7-2,15,NA,TRBJ1-2,few,TGTGCCAGCAGAACCTGGCAGGCCTGGGGGTATGGCTACACCTTC,CASRTWQAWGYGYTF
TRBV7-6,13,TRBD1,TRBJ2-1,NA,TGTGCCACCGGGGACAGGGGCTACAATGAGCAGTTCTTC,CATGDRGYNEQFF
TRBV5-1,17,NA,TRBJ1-1,NA,TGCGCCAGCAGCTCCCATGGGGGGGCGAGGTTGAACACTGAAGCTTTCTTT,CASSSHGGARLNTEAFF
TRBV27,14,NA,TRBJ2-1,few,TGTGCCAGCAGTTTATCAGTAGCGAACGATGAGCAGTTCTTC,CASSLSVANDEQFF
TRBV4-2,18,TRBD2,TRBJ2-5,NA,TGTGCCAGCAGCCCAGGACTAGCGGGGGGGCCAGACCAAGAGACCCAGTACTTC,CASSPGLAGGPDQETQYF
TRBV15,13,TRBD2,TRBJ2-7,NA,TGTGCCACCAGCAGAGATCCGGGAGGGGTGCAGTACTTC,CATSRDPGGVQYF
TRBV9,16,NA,TRBJ2-5,many,TGTGCCAGCAGCGGCCGAGCCGGGACACCGGAAGAGACCCAGTACTTC,CASSGRAGTPEETQYF
TRBV25-1,15,TRBD1,TRBJ1-1,NA,TGTGCCAACAGTAACCCGACAGGGATGAACACTGAAGCTTTCTTT,CANSNPTGMNTEAFF
TRBV12-3/TRBV12-4,12,NA,TRBJ1-5,few,TGTGCCAGCAATACAGGAGCTCAGCCCCAGCATTTT,CASNTGAQPQHF